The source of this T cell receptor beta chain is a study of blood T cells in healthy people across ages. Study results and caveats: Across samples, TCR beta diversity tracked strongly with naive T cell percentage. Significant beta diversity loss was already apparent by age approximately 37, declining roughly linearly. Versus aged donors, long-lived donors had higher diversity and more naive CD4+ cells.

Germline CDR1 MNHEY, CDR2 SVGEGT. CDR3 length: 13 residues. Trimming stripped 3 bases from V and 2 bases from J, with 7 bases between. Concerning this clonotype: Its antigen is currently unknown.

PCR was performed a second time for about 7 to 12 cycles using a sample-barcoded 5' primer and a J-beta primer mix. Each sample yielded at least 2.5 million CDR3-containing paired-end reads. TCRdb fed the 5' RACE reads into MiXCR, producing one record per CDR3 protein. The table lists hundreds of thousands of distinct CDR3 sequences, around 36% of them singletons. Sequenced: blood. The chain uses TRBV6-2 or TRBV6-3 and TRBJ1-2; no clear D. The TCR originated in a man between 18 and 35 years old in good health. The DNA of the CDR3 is TGTGCCAGCAGTTATGAGAGAAACTATGGCTACACCTTC. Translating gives CASSYERNYGYTF.